In its sample, the clone carrying this T cell receptor (beta chain) was seen a few times. Its cognate antigen is unknown. Sequencing used immunoSEQ multiplex PCR; TCRdb keeps in-frame clones, though not all of them. The sample has approximately 100,000 clones, 75% to 90% seen once. During the collection period, no donor immune events like infections were recorded. The CDR3 runs to 14 residues. V was clipped by 0 bases and J by 10 bases; unmatched bases: 3. Germline CDR1 SGHRS, CDR2 YFSETQ. The source of the sample is a study of identifying expanded T cells in peripheral blood. Broader study findings: Two-week clone count variance significantly increased as total template count grew. Technical replicates showed around 1.3 changed clones; about two weeks about 16; four weeks 19.

V gene TRBV5-1 combines with J gene TRBJ1-6; 8 nucleotides match TRBD1. The sequencing sample was made of blood. The origin of this receptor is a person between 18 and 69 years old in good health. CDR3 in DNA: TGCGCCAGCAGCTTGGGACAGGGGAGATCACCCCTCCACTTT. Translation gives CASSLGQGRSPLHF.